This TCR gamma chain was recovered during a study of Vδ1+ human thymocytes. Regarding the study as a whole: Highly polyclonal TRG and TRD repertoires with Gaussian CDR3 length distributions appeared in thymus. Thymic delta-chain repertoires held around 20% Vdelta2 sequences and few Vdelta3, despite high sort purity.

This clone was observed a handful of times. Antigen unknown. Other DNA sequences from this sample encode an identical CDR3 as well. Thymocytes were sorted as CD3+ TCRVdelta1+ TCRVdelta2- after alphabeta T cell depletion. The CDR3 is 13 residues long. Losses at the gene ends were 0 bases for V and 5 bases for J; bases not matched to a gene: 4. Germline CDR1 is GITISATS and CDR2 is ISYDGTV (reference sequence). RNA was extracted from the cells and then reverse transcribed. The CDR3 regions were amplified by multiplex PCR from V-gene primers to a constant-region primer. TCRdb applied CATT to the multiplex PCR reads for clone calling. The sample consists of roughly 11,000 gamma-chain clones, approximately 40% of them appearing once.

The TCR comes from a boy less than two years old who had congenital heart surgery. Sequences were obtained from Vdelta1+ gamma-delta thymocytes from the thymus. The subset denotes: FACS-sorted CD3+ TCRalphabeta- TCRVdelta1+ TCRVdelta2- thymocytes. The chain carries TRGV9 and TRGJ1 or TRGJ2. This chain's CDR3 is CALWEVLDYKKLF. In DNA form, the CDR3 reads TGTGCCTTGTGGGAGGTGCTCGATTATAAGAAACTCTTT.